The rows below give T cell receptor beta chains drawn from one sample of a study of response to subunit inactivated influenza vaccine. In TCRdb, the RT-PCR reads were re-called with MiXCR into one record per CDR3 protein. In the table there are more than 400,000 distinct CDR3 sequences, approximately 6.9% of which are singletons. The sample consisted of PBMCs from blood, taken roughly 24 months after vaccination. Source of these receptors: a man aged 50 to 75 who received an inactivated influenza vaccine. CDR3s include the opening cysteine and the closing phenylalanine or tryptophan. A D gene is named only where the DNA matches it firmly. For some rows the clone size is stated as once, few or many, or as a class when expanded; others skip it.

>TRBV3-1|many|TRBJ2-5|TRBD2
TGTGCCAGCAGCCAAGCGAGAAGCGGGGAGGAGACCCAGTACTTC
CASSQARSGEETQYF
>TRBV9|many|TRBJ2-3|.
TGTGCCAGCAGCGTAGGGGACTTCAGCACAGATACGCAGTATTTT
CASSVGDFSTDTQYF
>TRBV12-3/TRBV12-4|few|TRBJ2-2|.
TGTGCCAGCAGTAGCGCCGGAAAGCTGTTTTTT
CASSSAGKLFF
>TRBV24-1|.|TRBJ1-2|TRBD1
TGTGCCACCAGTGGAGCGACAGGGACTGCTGGCTACACCTTC
CATSGATGTAGYTF
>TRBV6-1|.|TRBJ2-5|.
TGTGCCAGCAGTGAAGATTGGGGGGACCAAGAGACCCAGTACTTC
CASSEDWGDQETQYF
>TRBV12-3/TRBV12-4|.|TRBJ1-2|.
TGTGCCAGCAGCCTGGGGGGAGTTGGCTACACCTTC
CASSLGGVGYTF
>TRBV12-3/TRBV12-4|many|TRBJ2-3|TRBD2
TGTGCCAGCAGTTCGACCCCGGGACTAGCGGGAACAGATACGCAGTATTTT
CASSSTPGLAGTDTQYF
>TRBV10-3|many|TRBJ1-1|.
TGTGCCATCAGTGAGTCTAGGGAGATGAACACTGAAGCTTTCTTT
CAISESREMNTEAFF
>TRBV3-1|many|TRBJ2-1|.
TGTGCCAGCAGCCAAGGGGGACTCCATCTCAACAATGAGCAGTTCTTC
CASSQGGLHLNNEQFF
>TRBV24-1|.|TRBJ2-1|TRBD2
TGTGCCACCAGTGATTTGGGTGGGGGACTAGGTGCGGACAATGAGCAGTTCTTC
CATSDLGGGLGADNEQFF
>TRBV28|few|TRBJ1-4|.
TGTGCCAGCAGTTTGACCATCCGACGGAGACCTAATGAAAAACTGTTTTTT
CASSLTIRRRPNEKLFF
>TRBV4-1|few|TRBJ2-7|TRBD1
TGCGCCAGCAGCTTAGCCGGGACAGGGGGCGAGCAGTACTTC
CASSLAGTGGEQYF
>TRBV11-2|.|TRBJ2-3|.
TGTGCCAGCAGCTCGATGCGGGGACCCGGGGCAGATACGCAGTATTTT
CASSSMRGPGADTQYF
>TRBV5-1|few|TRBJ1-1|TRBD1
TGCGCCAGCAGCTCGGGACAGATGAACACTGAAGCTTTCTTT
CASSSGQMNTEAFF
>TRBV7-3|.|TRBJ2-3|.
TGTGCCAGCAGCTTCCTGGGGGGTATGAGCACAGATACGCAGTATTTT
CASSFLGGMSTDTQYF
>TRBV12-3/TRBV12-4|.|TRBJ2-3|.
TGTGCCAGCAGATTGGAGCGGAGGACGCAGTATTTT
CASRLERRTQYF
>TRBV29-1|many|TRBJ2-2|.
TGCAGCGTTGAAGACAGGCTCGGGAACGGGGAGCTGTTTTTT
CSVEDRLGNGELFF
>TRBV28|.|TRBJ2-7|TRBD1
TGTGCCAGCAGCCTTCTAGAACAGGGGAGGCAGTACTTC
CASSLLEQGRQYF
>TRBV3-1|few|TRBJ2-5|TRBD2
TGTGCCAGCAGCCTTCAGAGACTAGCGGGGGGAGAGACCCAGTACTTC
CASSLQRLAGGETQYF
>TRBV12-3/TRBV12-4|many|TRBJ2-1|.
TGTGCCAGCACCCGTGGGGGGTCCCTAAACAATGAGCAGTTCTTC
CASTRGGSLNNEQFF
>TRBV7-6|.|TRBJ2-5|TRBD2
TGTGCCAGCAGCTTAGCGTTCAGCGGGAGGGCGAAAGAGACCCAGTACTTC
CASSLAFSGRAKETQYF
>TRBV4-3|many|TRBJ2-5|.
TGCGCCAGCAGCCTGGGGGCGGGTTTCCAAGAGACCCAGTACTTC
CASSLGAGFQETQYF
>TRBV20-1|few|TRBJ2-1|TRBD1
TGCAGTGCCAGCAGGGGGCGACTAGAGGTTGAGCAGTTCTTC
CSASRGRLEVEQFF
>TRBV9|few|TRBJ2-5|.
TGTGCCAGCAGCGTAGGTCGCAGGGCAAGGGAAGGTGACCAGTACTTC
CASSVGRRAREGDQYF
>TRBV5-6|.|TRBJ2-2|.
TGTGCCAGCAGTCGACAGGTGTTTCCCGGGGAGCTGTTTTTT
CASSRQVFPGELFF
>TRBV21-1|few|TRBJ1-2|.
TGTGCCACCAGGGGAGGGGTATTAAGGGACTTC
CATRGGVLRDF
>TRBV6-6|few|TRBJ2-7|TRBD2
TGTGCCAGCAGTTACAGGGGCGGGAGCGAGCAGTACTTC
CASSYRGGSEQYF
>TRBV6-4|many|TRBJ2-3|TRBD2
TGTGCCAGCGGCCGTTCCCTAGCGGGTTCAGATACGCAGTATTTT
CASGRSLAGSDTQYF
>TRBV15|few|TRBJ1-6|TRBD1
TGTGCCACCAGCAGGGACAGGGGTTCACCCCTCCACTTT
CATSRDRGSPLHF
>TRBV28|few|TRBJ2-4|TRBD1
TGTGCCAGCAGTCAGGACAGGGGCGCCAAAAACATTCAGTACTTC
CASSQDRGAKNIQYF
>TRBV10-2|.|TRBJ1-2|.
TGCGCCAGCAGTGATTGGCAGGGGAACCGGTATGGCTACACCTTC
CASSDWQGNRYGYTF
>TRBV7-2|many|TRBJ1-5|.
TGTGCCAGCAGCTTAGGGGTCGGTGGGGTGAGGAGTCAGCCCCAGCATTTT
CASSLGVGGVRSQPQHF
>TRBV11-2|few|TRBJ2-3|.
TGTGCCAGCAGCTTAGAGCCAGGAACTAGCACAGATACGCAGTATTTT
CASSLEPGTSTDTQYF
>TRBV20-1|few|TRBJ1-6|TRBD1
TGCAGTGCTAGAAAGACAGGGACGGGGAATTCACCCCTCCACTTT
CSARKTGTGNSPLHF
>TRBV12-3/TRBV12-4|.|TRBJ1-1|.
TGTGCCAGCAGTTTCAAGGAAGGTTTACAGGGATTAACTGAAGCTTTCTTT
CASSFKEGLQGLTEAFF
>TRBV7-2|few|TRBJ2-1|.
TGTGCCAGCAGCTTTCAGGCCGGGCGAGGGTACAATGAGCAGTTCTTC
CASSFQAGRGYNEQFF
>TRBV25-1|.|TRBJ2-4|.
TGTGCCAGCAGTGGGGGGATAGCCAAAAACATTCAGTACTTC
CASSGGIAKNIQYF
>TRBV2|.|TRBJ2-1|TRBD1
TGTGCCAGCACTTCGATAGGGGGCTTATACAATGAGCAGTTCTTC
CASTSIGGLYNEQFF
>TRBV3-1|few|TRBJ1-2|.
TGTGCCAGCAGCCCGGACAGTGTTCGTGGCTACACCTTC
CASSPDSVRGYTF
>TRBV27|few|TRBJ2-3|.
TGTGCCAGCAGTCTCCGACCCCCCCGGGAGAATACGCAGTATTTT
CASSLRPPRENTQYF
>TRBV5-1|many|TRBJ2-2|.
TGCGCCAGCAGCTTGGCACCCCGGACCGGGGAGCTGTTTTTT
CASSLAPRTGELFF
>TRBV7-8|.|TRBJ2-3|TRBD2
TGTGCCAGCAGCTCCTGGACTAGCGGTAGCACAGATACGCAGTATTTT
CASSSWTSGSTDTQYF
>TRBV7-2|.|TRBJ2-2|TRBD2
TGTGCCAGCACCCTGGCTAGCGGAAGGAACACCGGGGAGCTGTTTTTT
CASTLASGRNTGELFF
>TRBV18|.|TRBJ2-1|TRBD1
TGTGCCAGCTCACCAGAGACAGGGGGCTACAATGAGCAGTTCTTC
CASSPETGGYNEQFF
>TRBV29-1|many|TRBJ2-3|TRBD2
TGCAGCGTTGGAGCGGGGGATACTTCAGATACGCAGTATTTT
CSVGAGDTSDTQYF
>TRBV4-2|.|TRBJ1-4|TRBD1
TGTGCCAGCAGCCATGGGGTGACAGGGGATAATGAAAAACTGTTTTTT
CASSHGVTGDNEKLFF
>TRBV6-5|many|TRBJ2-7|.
TGTGCCAGCAGTTACTCGGGTCGTAACGAGCAGTACTTC
CASSYSGRNEQYF
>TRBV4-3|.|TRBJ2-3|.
TGCGCCAGCAGCCAAGATTTCGGTAGCACAGATACGCAGTATTTT
CASSQDFGSTDTQYF
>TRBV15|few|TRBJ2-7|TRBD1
TGTGCCACCAGCAGATGGGACAGGACCTACGAGCAGTACTTC
CATSRWDRTYEQYF
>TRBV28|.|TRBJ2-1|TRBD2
TGTGCCAGCAGTATCGGACTAGCGGGGGGATTTTCCTACAATGAGCAGTTCTTC
CASSIGLAGGFSYNEQFF
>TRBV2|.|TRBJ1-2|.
TGTGCCAGCAGTGGGGGAGAACAGGGCTTGGCCTATGGCTACACCTTC
CASSGGEQGLAYGYTF
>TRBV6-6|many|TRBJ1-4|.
TGTGCCAGCAGTTACTCGTTTAAAGAAAAACTGTTTTTT
CASSYSFKEKLFF